The rows below give T cell receptor beta chains drawn from one sample of a study of blood T cell repertoires in COVID-19. Assay used: immunoSEQ multiplex PCR; TCRdb lists only in-frame clones, some missing. The sample gives roughly 130,000 clones, 65% to 85% of which show up once; 8.5% to 9% is in the top ten. The specimen sequenced was peripheral blood. All receptors derive from a man aged 25-40 years with COVID-19, enrolled during active disease. Both conserved end residues are part of each CDR3. D genes are given only for firm matches. A row's size may be missing; if present it is once, few, many or a size class.

clone size,D gene,V gene,J gene,CDR3 protein,CDR3 DNA
NA,NA,TRBV4-3,TRBJ2-2,CASSQDPRGTGELFF,TGCGCCAGCAGCCAAGATCCCCGGGGAACCGGGGAGCTGTTTTTT
few,NA,TRBV3-1/TRBV3-2,TRBJ1-1,CASSPRAGNTEAFF,TGTGCCAGCAGCCCTAGGGCGGGGAACACTGAAGCTTTCTTT
NA,NA,TRBV30,TRBJ2-1,CAWSADLEGEQFF,TGTGCCTGGAGTGCGGACTTAGAAGGTGAGCAGTTCTTC
few,TRBD1,TRBV27,TRBJ2-7,CASSRGTGDEQYF,TGTGCCAGCAGTCGAGGGACAGGTGACGAGCAGTACTTC
NA,NA,TRBV28,TRBJ1-2,CASSLLGGNGYTF,TGTGCCAGCAGTTTATTAGGGGGAAATGGCTACACCTTC
NA,TRBD2,TRBV6-5,TRBJ2-1,CASSPGTSAYNEQFF,TGTGCCAGCAGTCCCGGGACTAGCGCATACAATGAGCAGTTCTTC
NA,TRBD2,TRBV27,TRBJ2-7,CASRGGRSYEQYF,TGTGCCAGCAGGGGCGGGAGATCCTACGAGCAGTACTTC
NA,NA,TRBV7-9,TRBJ1-1,CASRGQNTEAFF,TGTGCCAGCAGGGGACAGAACACTGAAGCTTTCTTT
NA,NA,TRBV6-2/TRBV6-3,TRBJ2-7,CASSTQGEQYF,TGTGCCAGCAGCACCCAGGGCGAGCAGTACTTC
NA,TRBD1,TRBV9,TRBJ2-1,CASSAQGTGGYNEQFF,TGTGCCAGCAGCGCCCAAGGGACAGGGGGCTACAATGAGCAGTTCTTC